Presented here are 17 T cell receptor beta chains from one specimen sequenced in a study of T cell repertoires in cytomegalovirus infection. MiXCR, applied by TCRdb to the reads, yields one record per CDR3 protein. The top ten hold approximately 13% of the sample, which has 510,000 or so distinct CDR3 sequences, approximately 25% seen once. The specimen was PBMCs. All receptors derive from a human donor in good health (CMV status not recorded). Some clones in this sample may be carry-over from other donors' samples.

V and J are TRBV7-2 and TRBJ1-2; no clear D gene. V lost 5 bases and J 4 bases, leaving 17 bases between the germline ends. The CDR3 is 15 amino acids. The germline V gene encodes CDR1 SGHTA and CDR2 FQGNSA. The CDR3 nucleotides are TGTGCCAGCAGCCAGAACAGCAACACCCCCTATGGCTACACCTTC. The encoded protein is CASSQNSNTPYGYTF. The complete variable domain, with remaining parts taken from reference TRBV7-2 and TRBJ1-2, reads GAGVSQSPSNKVTEKGKDVELRCDPISGHTALYWYRQSLGQGLEFLIYFQGNSAPDKSGLPSDRFSAERTGGSVSTLTIQRTQQEDSAVYLCASSQNSNTPYGYTFGSGTRLTVV.

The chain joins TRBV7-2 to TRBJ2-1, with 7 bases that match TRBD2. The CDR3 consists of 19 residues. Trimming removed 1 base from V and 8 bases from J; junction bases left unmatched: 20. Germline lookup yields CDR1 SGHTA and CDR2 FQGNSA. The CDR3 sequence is CASSLDGPSAGVGGDEQFF. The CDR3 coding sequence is TGTGCCAGCAGCTTAGACGGCCCATCCGCGGGAGTTGGTGGGGATGAGCAGTTCTTC.

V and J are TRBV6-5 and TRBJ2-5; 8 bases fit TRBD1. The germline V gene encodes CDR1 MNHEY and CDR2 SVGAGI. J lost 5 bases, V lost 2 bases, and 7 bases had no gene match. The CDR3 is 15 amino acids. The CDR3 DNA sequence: TGTGCCAGCAGTTACGTCGGGACAGGCCAGGAGACCCAGTACTTC. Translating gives CASSYVGTGQETQYF.

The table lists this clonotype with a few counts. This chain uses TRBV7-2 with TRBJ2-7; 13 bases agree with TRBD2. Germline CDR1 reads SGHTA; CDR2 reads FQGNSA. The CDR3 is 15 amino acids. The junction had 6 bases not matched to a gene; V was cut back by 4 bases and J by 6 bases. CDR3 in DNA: TGTGCCAGCAGCTCAACTAGCGGGAGGGCGATCGAGCAGTACTTC. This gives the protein CASSSTSGRAIEQYF.

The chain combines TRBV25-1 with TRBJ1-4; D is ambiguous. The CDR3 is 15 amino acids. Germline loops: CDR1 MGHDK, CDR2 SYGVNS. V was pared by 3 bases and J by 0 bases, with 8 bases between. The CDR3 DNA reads TGTGCCAGCAGTGAGTCAGAAACAACTAATGAAAAACTGTTTTTT. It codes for CASSESETTNEKLFF.

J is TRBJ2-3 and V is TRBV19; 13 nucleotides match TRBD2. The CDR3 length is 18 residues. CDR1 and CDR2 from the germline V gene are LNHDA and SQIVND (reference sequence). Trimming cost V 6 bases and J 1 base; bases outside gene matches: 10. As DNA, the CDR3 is TGTGCCAGTAGGAGCGGGACTAGCGGGATGTTAGGCACAGATACGCAGTATTTT. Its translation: CASRSGTSGMLGTDTQYF.

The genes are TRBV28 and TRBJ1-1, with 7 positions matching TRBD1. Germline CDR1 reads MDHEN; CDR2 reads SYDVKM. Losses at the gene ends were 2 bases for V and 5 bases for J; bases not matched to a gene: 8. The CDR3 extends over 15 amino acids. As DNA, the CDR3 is TGTGCCAGCAGTTTAAACGCAGGGGGAGTTACTGAAGCTTTCTTT. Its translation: CASSLNAGGVTEAFF.

This chain's CDR3 is CASRATGYSEKLFF. The DNA for the CDR3 is TGTGCCAGCAGGGCGACAGGGTATAGTGAAAAACTGTTTTTT. The rearrangement links TRBV27 to TRBJ1-4; 7 bases map to TRBD1. CDR1 is MNHEY, CDR2 SMNVEV, per germline (reference sequence). The ends lost 6 bases at V and 7 bases at J; junction bases unmatched: 8. This CDR3 comprises 14 residues.

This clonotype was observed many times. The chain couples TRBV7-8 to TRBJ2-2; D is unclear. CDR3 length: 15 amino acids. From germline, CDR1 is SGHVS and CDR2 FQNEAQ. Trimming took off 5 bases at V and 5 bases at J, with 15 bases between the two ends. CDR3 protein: CASSPVGISTGELFF. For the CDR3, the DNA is TGTGCCAGCAGCCCCGTAGGGATTTCTACCGGGGAGCTGTTTTTT.

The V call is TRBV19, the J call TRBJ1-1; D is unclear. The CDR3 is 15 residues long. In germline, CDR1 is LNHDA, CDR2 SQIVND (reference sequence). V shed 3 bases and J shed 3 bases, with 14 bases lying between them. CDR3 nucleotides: TGTGCCAGTAGTATGGCAGTCCGTACGGACACTGAAGCTTTCTTT. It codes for CASSMAVRTDTEAFF.

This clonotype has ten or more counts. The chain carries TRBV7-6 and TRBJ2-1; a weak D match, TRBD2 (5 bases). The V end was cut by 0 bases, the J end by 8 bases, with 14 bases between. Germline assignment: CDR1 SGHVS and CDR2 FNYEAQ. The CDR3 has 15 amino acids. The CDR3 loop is CASSLAPRLADEQFF. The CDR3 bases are TGTGCCAGCAGCTTAGCTCCAAGGCTAGCCGATGAGCAGTTCTTC.

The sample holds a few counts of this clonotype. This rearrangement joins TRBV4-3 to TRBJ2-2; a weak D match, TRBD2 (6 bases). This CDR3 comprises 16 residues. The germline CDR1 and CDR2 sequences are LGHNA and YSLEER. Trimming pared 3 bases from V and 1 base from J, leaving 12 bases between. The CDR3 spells CASSQTLGGNTGELFF. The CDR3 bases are TGCGCCAGCAGCCAGACACTCGGGGGGAACACCGGGGAGCTGTTTTTT.

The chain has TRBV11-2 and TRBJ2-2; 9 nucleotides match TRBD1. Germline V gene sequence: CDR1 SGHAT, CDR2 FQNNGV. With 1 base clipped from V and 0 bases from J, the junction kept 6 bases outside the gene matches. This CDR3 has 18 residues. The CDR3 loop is CASSLGGGQGSNTGELFF. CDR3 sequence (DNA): TGTGCCAGCAGCTTAGGAGGGGGACAGGGTTCGAACACCGGGGAGCTGTTTTTT.

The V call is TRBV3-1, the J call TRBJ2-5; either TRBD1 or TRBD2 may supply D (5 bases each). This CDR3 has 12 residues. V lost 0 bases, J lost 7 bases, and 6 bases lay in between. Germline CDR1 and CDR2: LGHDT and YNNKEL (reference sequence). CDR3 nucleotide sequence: TGTGCCAGCAGCCAAGATGGGACGACCCAGTACTTC. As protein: CASSQDGTTQYF.

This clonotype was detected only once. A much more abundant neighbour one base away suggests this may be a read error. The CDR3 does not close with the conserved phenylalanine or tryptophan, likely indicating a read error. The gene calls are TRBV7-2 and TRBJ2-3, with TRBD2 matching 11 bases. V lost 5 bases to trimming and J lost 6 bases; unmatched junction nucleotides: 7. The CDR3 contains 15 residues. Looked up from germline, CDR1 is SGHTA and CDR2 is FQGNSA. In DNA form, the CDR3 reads TGTGCCAGCAGCACCACTAGCGGGAGCCTTGATACGCAGTATTTG. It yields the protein CASSTTSGSLDTQYL.

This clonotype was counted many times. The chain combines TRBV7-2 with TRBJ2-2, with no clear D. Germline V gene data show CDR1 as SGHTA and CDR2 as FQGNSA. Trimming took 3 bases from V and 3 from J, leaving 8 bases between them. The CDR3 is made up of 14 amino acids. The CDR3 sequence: CASSFAWDTGELFF. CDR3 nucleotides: TGTGCCAGCAGCTTCGCTTGGGACACCGGGGAGCTGTTTTTT.

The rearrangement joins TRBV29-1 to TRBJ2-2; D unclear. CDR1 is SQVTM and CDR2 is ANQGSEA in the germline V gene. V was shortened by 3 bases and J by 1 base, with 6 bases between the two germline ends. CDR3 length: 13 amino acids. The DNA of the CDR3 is TGCAGCGTTGATACCCAGAACACCGGGGAGCTGTTTTTT. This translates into CSVDTQNTGELFF.